This paragraph reports one T cell receptor (beta chain). Its antigen target is currently unknown. Per-base quality was not reported, and no clone a single base away is much larger than it. The sample originates from a study of T cell responses to AZD1222 COVID-19 vaccine (dated by TCRdb to the early 2020s). For the study in its entirety: A total of more than 230 trial participants underwent TCR sequencing, of whom about 200 received two doses of AZD1222 and about 25 received two doses of the MenACWY control vaccine. Trial participants were enrolled by age into 18-55, 56-69 and 70-plus year subgroups, with approximately 160, 26 and 62 TCR-sequenced participants respectively. The paper's findings and limits, for the study overall: The whole spike protein was spanned by vaccine-associated CD4 TCRs, and dominant responses were seen in regions 160-218 and 743-854. Spike-specific TCR breadth and depth rose significantly after two AZD1222 doses compared with day 0 and with MenACWY recipients. No day 14 peak-response samples were available, so repertoires were characterized only after the peak T cell response. Conclusions about previously exposed vaccinees are limited because only 6 or 7 AZD1222 recipients were SARS-CoV-2 seropositive at baseline. The 56-69-year group was small, and its depth increase did not reach significance, likely because of low power. Reportedly, almost half of the unique spike-specific TCRs recognized epitopes lying outside the regions that are mutated in the B.1.351 and B.1.1.7 variants. Participants were mostly white British and included more females than males, and it was suggested by the authors that clonal diversity may have been underestimated.

Taken from cysteine to phenylalanine, the CDR3 has 16 residues. The read is trimmed to its CDR3 DNA, 48 bases read in frame from base 1. The germline ends are 13 bases apart after V is trimmed by 4 bases and J by 0 bases. CDR1 and CDR2 (SGDLS, YYNGEE) derive from the germline V gene. The time point label for this specimen denotes: about 28 days (+/-7) after the second vaccine dose. AZD1222 recipients with second doses at about 4 weeks or about 12 weeks were pooled, because spike-specific TCR depth and breadth did not differ between schedules. Samples from vaccinated people were obtained from the UK trials COV001 and COV002, which included a single-blind randomized controlled phase 2/3 trial of AZD1222 (ChAdOx1 nCoV-19) in healthy adults. Trial participant PBMC samples were collected at day 0 and day 28 after the second dose for TCRbeta chain sequencing. The CDR3 regions of human TCRbeta chains were analyzed by immunosequencing. In the authors' own workflow: Repertoire TCRs were checked for matches against a reference library of SARS-CoV-2-specific TCRs that had been generated using the MIRA antigen-specificity platform. Breadth meant the fraction of unique TCRs that were SARS-CoV-2-associated, whereas depth meant the fraction of total T cells that were SARS-CoV-2-associated. Using the MIRA data, every spike-specific TCR was mapped to the spike region that the TCR reacted to and assigned to either a CD4 or a CD8 class. Log10-transformed breadth and depth values were compared by one-way ANOVA with Sidak's multiple comparisons tests. Not all clones reach the TCRdb copy of this immuneACCESS table, which keeps in-frame sequences only. Checked studies attribute under half of the gap to unresolved V genes and leave the rest unexplained. V and J calls and clone size are those listed in that table; D and trimming were worked out from the DNA. In all, the sample holds roughly 200,000 clones, and 91% of those were seen once. About 1.8% of the sample goes to the ten largest clones.

The clonotype was recovered from an adult who received the AZD1222 COVID-19 vaccine. This chain joins TRBV9 to TRBJ2-2; the D gene lacks a confident call. This sample comprised peripheral blood, obtained 28 days after the second AZD1222 dose. The bases are TGTGCCAGCAGCCGTAAGACTGACGCGAACACCGGGGAGCTGTTTTTT. Translated, it gives CASSRKTDANTGELFF. The full variable domain, completed from the reference TRBV9 and TRBJ2-2 proteins outside the CDR3, reads DSGVTQTPKHLITATGQRVTLRCSPRSGDLSVYWYQQSLDQGLQFLIQYYNGEERAKGNILERFSAQQFPDLHSELNLSSLELGDSALYFCASSRKTDANTGELFFGEGSRLTVL.